The 6 T cell receptor beta chains below come from one sample, sequenced in a study of blood T cell repertoires in COVID-19. Sequenced by immunoSEQ multiplex PCR; TCRdb stores in-frame clones only, minus some. The data contain roughly 100,000 clones, 78% of them singletons. The sample taken for sequencing was peripheral blood. The receptors stem from a man in his sixties with active or convalescent COVID-19.

This sequence joins TRBV6-6 and TRBJ1-5; 8 nucleotides match TRBD1. The CDR3 runs 15 residues. Germline V CDR1 and CDR2: MNHNY, SVGAGI (reference sequence). The trim removed 2 bases at V and 8 bases at J, leaving 8 bases unmatched. For the CDR3, the DNA is TGTGCCAGCAGTTACGTAACAGGGGGGTTAGAGCCCCAGCATTTT. Its translation: CASSYVTGGLEPQHF.

V usage is TRBV12-5 and J usage is TRBJ2-7, with 7 bases matching TRBD1. This CDR3 region has 13 residues. CDR1 and CDR2 from the germline V gene are LGHNT and FRNRAP. V lost 1 base to trimming and J lost 3 bases; unmatched junction nucleotides: 0. The CDR3 DNA reads as TGTGCTAGTGGTTTGGGACAGGGCTACGAGCAGTACTTC. Protein sequence: CASGLGQGYEQYF. Based on the CDR3 plus reference TRBV12-5 and TRBJ2-7, the full variable domain is DARVTQTPRHKVTEMGQEVTMRCQPILGHNTVFWYRQTMMQGLELLAYFRNRAPLDDSGMPKDRFSAEMPDATLATLKIQPSEPRDSAVYFCASGLGQGYEQYFGPGTRLTVT.

The chain employs TRBV18 and TRBJ2-3, with 11 bases lining up with TRBD2. V was clipped by 5 bases and J by 0 bases; unmatched bases: 4. The CDR3 covers 16 residues. Germline CDR1 and CDR2: KGHSH and LQKENI. DNA for the CDR3: TGTGCCAGCTCATCTAGGACTAGCGGGAGCACAGATACGCAGTATTTT. Its protein is CASSSRTSGSTDTQYF.

This chain uses TRBV9 with TRBJ2-2, with 11 nucleotides matching TRBD2. Germline V gene sequence: CDR1 SGDLS, CDR2 YYNGEE. CDR3 length equals 16 residues. Losses at the gene ends were 2 bases for V and 6 bases for J; bases not matched to a gene: 6. DNA for the CDR3: TGTGCCAGCAGCGTTACTAGCGGGAGTCGGGCCGGGGAGCTGTTTTTT. It yields the protein CASSVTSGSRAGELFF.

A few counts support this clone. The V gene is TRBV27, the J gene TRBJ1-2, with a weak D call TRBD1 (5 bases). Germline-derived CDR1 and CDR2 are MNHEY and SMNVEV (reference sequence). The CDR3 spans 14 residues. The V and J ends lost 5 bases and 7 bases respectively, with 17 bases between them. CDR3 sequence (DNA): TGTGCCAGCAGTAACCTGGCGGGGGGTACTGGCTACACCTTC. It specifies CASSNLAGGTGYTF.

The rearrangement uses TRBV10-1 and TRBJ2-3; D perhaps matches TRBD1 (5 bases). Looked up from germline, CDR1 is WNHNN and CDR2 is SYGVQD (reference sequence). The CDR3 runs to 16 residues. Trimming stripped 0 bases from V and 0 bases from J, with 10 bases between. The CDR3 protein is CASSESGRSSTDTQYF. DNA for the CDR3: TGCGCCAGCAGTGAGTCGGGGCGGTCCAGCACAGATACGCAGTATTTT.